Listed below are T cell receptor beta chains from one sample, sequenced in a study of blood T cell repertoires in COVID-19. Profiling relied on immunoSEQ multiplex PCR, and the TCRdb table lists in-frame clones only, not all of them. Among approximately 20,000 clones listed, around 84% were seen once. Material for sequencing was peripheral blood. Receptors were obtained from a human donor with active COVID-19. The donor label of this sample is uncertain. Each CDR3 is given with its conserved first and last residue. A D gene is named only where the DNA matches it firmly. A clone size is listed for some rows: how often the clone was seen (once, few, many), or a class if it is expanded.

J gene,clone size,V gene,D gene,CDR3 protein,CDR3 DNA
TRBJ1-2,-,TRBV7-2,-,CASSLSGGTNYGYTF,TGTGCCAGCAGCCTTTCGGGGGGTACTAACTATGGCTACACCTTC
TRBJ2-1,-,TRBV5-4,TRBD2,CASSSLTSGRLWGQFF,TGTGCCAGCAGCTCCTTGACTAGCGGGAGATTGTGGGGGCAGTTCTTC
TRBJ1-6,-,TRBV12-5,TRBD1,CASGLGQGSSPLHF,TGTGCTAGTGGTTTGGGACAGGGAAGTTCACCCCTCCACTTT
TRBJ2-3,few,TRBV19,-,CASSRAGPTDTQYF,TGTGCCAGTAGCAGGGCAGGCCCCACAGATACGCAGTATTTT
TRBJ2-5,-,TRBV5-1,-,CASSASGGVETQYF,TGCGCCAGCAGCGCCTCCGGGGGAGTAGAGACCCAGTACTTC
TRBJ1-5,-,TRBV7-3,TRBD1,CASSWDRAQPQHF,TGTGCCAGCAGCTGGGACAGGGCTCAGCCCCAGCATTTT
TRBJ2-7,-,TRBV5-1,TRBD1,CASSLPGTGLSEQYF,TGCGCCAGCAGCCTCCCCGGGACAGGCCTTAGCGAGCAGTACTTC
TRBJ2-3,-,TRBV29-1,TRBD2,CSSVEAGVTDTQYF,TGCAGCTCCGTCGAAGCGGGAGTTACAGATACGCAGTATTTT
TRBJ2-7,-,TRBV25-1,-,CASSELQGKNEQYF,TGTGCCAGCAGTGAATTACAGGGAAAAAACGAGCAGTACTTC
TRBJ2-7,-,TRBV7-2,-,CASSLGAPSSFYEQYF,TGTGCCAGCAGCTTAGGGGCTCCGTCCTCTTTCTACGAGCAGTACTTC
TRBJ2-5,-,TRBV11-2,-,CASSLGQEETQYF,TGTGCCAGCAGCTTGGGTCAGGAAGAGACCCAGTACTTC
TRBJ2-3,-,TRBV20-1,TRBD2,CSASPSGSTDTQYF,TGCAGTGCTAGTCCTAGCGGTAGCACAGATACGCAGTATTTT